Listed below are T cell receptor beta chains from one sample, sequenced in a study of cytomegalovirus exposure and HLA in healthy donors. Libraries were prepared by immunoSEQ multiplex PCR; TCRdb keeps only in-frame clonotypes and omits some of them. The sample has around 170,000 clones; roughly 79% are singletons. Material: PBMCs. These receptors were taken from a man between 40 and 49 years old in good health and CMV-seronegative. Both conserved end residues are part of each CDR3. D genes are given only for firm matches. Clone sizes are given selectively: once, few, many, or a class where the clone is expanded.

J gene | clone size | V gene | D gene | CDR3 protein | CDR3 DNA
TRBJ2-6 | once | TRBV19 | NA | CASCGQVASGANVLTF | TGTGCCAGTTGCGGGCAGGTCGCCTCTGGGGCCAACGTCCTGACTTTC
TRBJ1-3 | NA | TRBV9 | NA | CASSPDRFAGNTIYF | TGTGCCAGCAGCCCAGACAGGTTCGCTGGAAACACCATATATTTT
TRBJ1-1 | few | TRBV5-4 | NA | CASSRAGNTEAFF | TGTGCCAGCAGCCGAGCCGGGAACACTGAAGCTTTCTTT
TRBJ2-1 | NA | TRBV19 | NA | CASSTGIYNEQFF | TGTGCCAGTAGTACCGGGATCTACAATGAGCAGTTCTTC
TRBJ2-1 | once | TRBV4-1 | TRBD2 | CASSTTSGRSYNEQFF | TGCGCCAGCAGCACGACTAGCGGGCGCTCCTACAATGAGCAGTTCTTC
TRBJ1-1 | once | TRBV6-5 | NA | CASSYSRNTEAFF | TGTGCCAGCAGTTACTCCCGGAACACTGAAGCTTTCTTT
TRBJ1-1 | NA | TRBV6-5 | NA | CASSYGQNTEAFF | TGTGCCAGCAGTTACGGGCAGAACACTGAAGCTTTCTTT
TRBJ1-5 | NA | TRBV28 | NA | CASTSEGGAPRPQHF | TGTGCCAGCACCAGTGAGGGGGGGGCCCCCCGGCCCCAGCATTTT
TRBJ2-5 | NA | TRBV5-1 | TRBD2 | CASAGDQETQYF | TGCGCCAGCGCGGGGGATCAAGAGACCCAGTACTTC
TRBJ2-2 | NA | TRBV7-6 | NA | CASTLTGELFF | TGTGCCAGCACCCTCACCGGGGAGCTGTTTTTT
TRBJ2-7 | NA | TRBV6-1 | TRBD2 | CAIGSGSSYEQYF | TGTGCCATCGGAAGCGGGAGCTCCTACGAGCAGTACTTC
TRBJ2-3 | NA | TRBV5-1 | NA | CASSSQGSADTQYF | TGCGCCAGCAGCTCACAGGGATCAGCAGATACGCAGTATTTT
TRBJ1-5 | NA | TRBV5-1 | NA | CASSLERNQPQHF | TGCGCCAGCAGCTTGGAACGGAATCAGCCCCAGCATTTT
TRBJ2-2 | NA | TRBV4-2 | NA | CASSGGSGPPLGELFF | TGTGCCAGCAGCGGGGGGAGCGGACCCCCCCTCGGGGAGCTGTTTTTT
TRBJ1-5 | NA | TRBV19 | TRBD1 | CASKPDRGGNQPQHF | TGTGCCAGTAAACCAGACAGGGGTGGCAATCAGCCCCAGCATTTT
TRBJ1-1 | NA | TRBV7-8 | NA | CASSSGERRGTEAFF | TGTGCCAGCAGTAGTGGAGAACGGCGGGGGACTGAAGCTTTCTTT
TRBJ1-6 | once | TRBV15 | NA | CATSPRRDNSPLHF | TGTGCCACCAGCCCCCGGCGGGACAATTCACCCCTCCACTTT
TRBJ1-1 | NA | TRBV4-1 | NA | CASSQLAVYDKMNTEAFF | TGCGCCAGCAGCCAGCTGGCCGTGTACGACAAGATGAACACTGAAGCTTTCTTT
TRBJ1-2 | NA | TRBV27 | TRBD1 | CASSLGTETGYTF | TGTGCCAGCAGTCTCGGGACAGAGACTGGCTACACCTTC
TRBJ2-2 | NA | TRBV13 | TRBD2 | CASSSGRDTGELFF | TGTGCCAGCAGCTCAGGGAGGGACACCGGGGAGCTGTTTTTT
TRBJ2-7 | NA | TRBV5-1 | NA | CASSFGGPAYEQYF | TGCGCCAGCAGCTTCGGAGGACCTGCCTACGAGCAGTACTTC
TRBJ2-2 | NA | TRBV21-1 | NA | CASSNRNTGELFF | TGTGCCAGCAGCAACAGGAACACCGGGGAGCTGTTTTTT
TRBJ2-3 | NA | TRBV28 | TRBD2 | CASSLSASGGDTQYF | TGTGCCAGCAGTTTATCGGCTAGCGGGGGAGATACGCAGTATTTT
TRBJ1-1 | NA | TRBV14 | NA | CASSQIQGVTEAFF | TGTGCCAGCAGCCAAATACAGGGAGTCACTGAAGCTTTCTTT
TRBJ1-2 | NA | TRBV9 | NA | CASSLRTFLGGYTF | TGTGCCAGCAGCCTTAGGACATTCTTAGGTGGCTACACCTTC
TRBJ2-1 | NA | TRBV7-3 | NA | CASSLASNNEQFF | TGTGCCAGCAGCTTAGCGAGTAACAATGAGCAGTTCTTC
TRBJ1-2 | once | TRBV6-5 | NA | CASSPDWGPGGGYTF | TGTGCCAGCAGTCCCGATTGGGGGCCTGGGGGTGGCTACACCTTC
TRBJ2-7 | NA | TRBV7-9 | TRBD1 | CSSTPSGGKGEQYF | TGTTCCAGCACCCCATCAGGGGGCAAGGGAGAGCAGTACTTC
TRBJ2-7 | few | TRBV7-9 | TRBD2 | CSSSLMGLAGLRSYEQYF | TGTTCCAGCAGCCTAATGGGACTAGCGGGCCTCCGCTCCTACGAGCAGTACTTC
TRBJ2-1 | NA | TRBV29-1 | TRBD2 | CSVEVAGAINEQFF | TGCAGCGTTGAAGTGGCGGGAGCCATCAATGAGCAGTTCTTC
TRBJ1-2 | NA | TRBV15 | NA | CATSTSRVYYGYTF | TGTGCCACCAGCACGTCGCGCGTTTACTATGGCTACACCTTC
TRBJ2-1 | few | TRBV7-2 | TRBD1 | CASTLTRGRVNEQFF | TGTGCCAGCACCCTGACCAGGGGGCGTGTAAATGAGCAGTTCTTC
TRBJ1-1 | NA | TRBV5-1 | TRBD1 | CASAPGTGADMNTEAFF | TGCGCCAGCGCCCCCGGGACAGGGGCCGACATGAACACTGAAGCTTTCTTT
TRBJ2-2 | NA | TRBV2 | TRBD2 | CASRPLSGRTGELFF | TGTGCCAGCAGGCCCCTTAGCGGGAGGACCGGGGAGCTGTTTTTT
TRBJ2-2 | NA | TRBV2 | TRBD1 | CASSDYRGFTGELFF | TGTGCCAGCAGTGATTACAGGGGTTTCACCGGGGAGCTGTTTTTT
TRBJ2-3 | once | TRBV30 | TRBD2 | CAWRDKYRIGLAGAGDTQYF | TGTGCCTGGAGGGACAAATACCGTATAGGACTAGCGGGAGCGGGAGATACGCAGTATTTT
TRBJ1-4 | NA | TRBV27 | TRBD1 | CASSFIPIIGQGTTNEKLFF | TGTGCCAGCAGTTTCATTCCGATCATTGGACAGGGAACAACTAATGAAAAACTGTTTTTT
TRBJ2-1 | NA | TRBV2 | NA | CASSEHFSYNEQFF | TGTGCCAGCAGTGAACACTTCTCCTACAATGAGCAGTTCTTC
TRBJ1-1 | NA | TRBV5-1 | TRBD1 | CASSLEGQPTEAFF | TGCGCCAGCAGCTTGGAGGGACAGCCCACTGAAGCTTTCTTT
TRBJ2-7 | NA | TRBV11-3 | NA | CASSFVGGEQYF | TGTGCCAGCAGCTTTGTCGGTGGCGAGCAGTACTTC
TRBJ2-2 | NA | TRBV7-3 | TRBD2 | CASSPQTSANTGELFF | TGTGCCAGCAGCCCTCAGACTAGCGCCAACACCGGGGAGCTGTTTTTT
TRBJ1-1 | NA | TRBV30 | NA | CAWTPEGRTEAFF | TGTGCCTGGACCCCGGAGGGGAGGACTGAAGCTTTCTTT
TRBJ1-1 | NA | TRBV21-1 | NA | CASSNQTGKNTEAFF | TGTGCCAGCAGCAACCAGACAGGTAAGAACACTGAAGCTTTCTTT
TRBJ2-3 | NA | TRBV18 | NA | CASSATSSDTQYF | TGTGCCAGCTCAGCGACTAGTTCAGATACGCAGTATTTT
TRBJ2-5 | few | TRBV4-2 | TRBD2 | CASSPRASGRAGEETQYF | TGTGCCAGCAGCCCCCGGGCTAGCGGGAGGGCCGGAGAAGAGACCCAGTACTTC